The rows below give T cell receptor beta chains drawn from one sample of a study of shared clonotypes between healthy human individuals. TCRdb's table, derived via immunoSEQ multiplex PCR, lists solely in-frame clones and lacks some. The sample has around 2,100,000 clones, about 95% seen once; the top ten hold less than 1.5%. Specimen: naive CD8+ T cells sorted from blood. These receptors were obtained from a man younger than 30 in good health. Both conserved end residues are part of each CDR3. The D gene is left open where the match is weak. Some rows have no size entry. The others give once, few or many, or a class for an expanded clone.

>.|TRBV27|TRBD2
CASSLQTSTTDTQYF
>.|TRBV13|.
CASSYTQNTEAFF
>.|TRBV10-1|.
CASSEGLGYEQYF
>.|TRBV6-1|TRBD2
CASSEPKGLADYEQYF
>.|TRBV4-1|TRBD2
CASSPLTSGSTGELFF
>.|TRBV5-4|.
CASSSERQGKETQYF
>.|TRBV6-1|.
CASSELLPEQFF
>.|TRBV5-1|TRBD1
CASSLRQGDSYEQYF
>.|TRBV27|.
CASSLYGTDSYEQYF
>.|TRBV5-1|TRBD1
CASSPETGNAYEQYF
>.|TRBV27|TRBD2
CASRPSVTSGYNEQFF
>once|TRBV5-1|.
CASGDPEAWETQYF
>.|TRBV27|TRBD1
CASSSPDRGSGELFF
>.|TRBV7-9|TRBD1
CASSSIPGTEDQPQHF
>.|TRBV11-2|.
CASSFYLDTQYF
>.|TRBV9|.
CASSMAGVTDTQYF
>.|TRBV2|.
CASSLTGHTYEQYF
>.|TRBV9|TRBD2
CASSPWDYMDEQFF
>.|TRBV27|.
CASSLTRSYNEQFF
>.|TRBV29-1|TRBD2
CSVVAGEETQYF
>.|TRBV30|TRBD1
CAWISFPGGGEQFF
>.|TRBV10-1|TRBD2
CASSESGGDAALFF
>.|TRBV6-5|TRBD2
CASSATGLAGDEQYF
>.|TRBV7-2|.
CASSEGDGSNNEQFF
>.|TRBV27|.
CASSLSHRATNEKLFF
>.|TRBV7-9|.
CASTLQGTNTGELFF
>once|TRBV4-1|TRBD1
CASSPRQGDNEKLFF
>.|TRBV6-1|.
CASSEDSWQFF
>.|TRBV18|.
CASSPEEYYGYTF
>.|TRBV10-3|.
CAIRLLSSNQPQHF
>.|TRBV4-1|.
CASSQEQGQLDEQYF
>.|TRBV7-8|TRBD2
CASSLLAGAGDTQYF
>.|TRBV19|.
CASTDGVSYEQYF
>.|TRBV1|.
CTSSHRDRERGNYGYTF
>.|TRBV13|.
CASSPGLLTETQYF
>once|TRBV2|.
CASSEAPGTSFYEQYF
>.|TRBV10-3|TRBD2
CAISEGAGSGRTYEQYF
>once|TRBV7-9|.
CASSFPGSSYGYTF